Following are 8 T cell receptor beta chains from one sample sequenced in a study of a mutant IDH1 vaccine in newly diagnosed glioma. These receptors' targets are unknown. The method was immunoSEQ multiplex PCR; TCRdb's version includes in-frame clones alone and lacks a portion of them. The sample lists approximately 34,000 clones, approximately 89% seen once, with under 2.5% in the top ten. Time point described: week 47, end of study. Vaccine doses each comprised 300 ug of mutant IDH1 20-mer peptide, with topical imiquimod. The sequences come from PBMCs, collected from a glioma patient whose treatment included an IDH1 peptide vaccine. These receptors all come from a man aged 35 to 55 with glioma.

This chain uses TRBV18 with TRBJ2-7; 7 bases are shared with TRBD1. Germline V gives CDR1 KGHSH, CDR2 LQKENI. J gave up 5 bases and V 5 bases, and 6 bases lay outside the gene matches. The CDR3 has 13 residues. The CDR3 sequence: CASSGDSFHEQYF. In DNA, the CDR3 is TGTGCCAGCTCAGGGGACAGTTTCCACGAGCAGTACTTC.

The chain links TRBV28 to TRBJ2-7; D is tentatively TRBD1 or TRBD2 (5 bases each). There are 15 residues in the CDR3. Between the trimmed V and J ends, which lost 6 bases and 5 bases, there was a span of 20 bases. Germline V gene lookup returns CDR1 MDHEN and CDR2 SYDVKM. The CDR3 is CASSARAAGFDEQYF. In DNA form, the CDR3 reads TGTGCCAGCAGCGCCCGAGCGGCAGGGTTCGACGAGCAGTACTTC. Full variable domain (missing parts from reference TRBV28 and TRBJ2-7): DVKVTQSSRYLVKRTGEKVFLECVQDMDHENMFWYRQDPGLGLRLIYFSYDVKMKEKGDIPEGYSVSREKKERFSLILESASTNQTSMYLCASSARAAGFDEQYFGPGTRLTVT.

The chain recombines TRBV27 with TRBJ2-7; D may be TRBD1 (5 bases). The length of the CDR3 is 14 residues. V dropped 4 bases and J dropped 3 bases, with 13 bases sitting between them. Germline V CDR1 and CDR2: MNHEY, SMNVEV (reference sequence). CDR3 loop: CASSSSVRGYEQYF. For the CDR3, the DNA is TGTGCCAGCAGTTCATCTGTTAGGGGCTACGAGCAGTACTTC.

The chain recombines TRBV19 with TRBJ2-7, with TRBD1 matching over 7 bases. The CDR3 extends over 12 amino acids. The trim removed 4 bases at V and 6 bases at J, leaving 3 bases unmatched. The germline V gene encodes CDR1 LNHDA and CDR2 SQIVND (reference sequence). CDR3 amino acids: CASSNPGGEQYV. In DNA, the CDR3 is TGTGCCAGTAGTAACCCAGGGGGCGAGCAGTACGTC.

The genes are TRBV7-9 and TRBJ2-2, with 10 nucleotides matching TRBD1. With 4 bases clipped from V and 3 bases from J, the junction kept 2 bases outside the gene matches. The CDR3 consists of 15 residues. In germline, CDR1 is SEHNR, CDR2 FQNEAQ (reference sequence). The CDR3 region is CASSYGQGDTGELFF. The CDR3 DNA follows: TGTGCCAGCAGCTACGGACAGGGGGACACCGGGGAGCTGTTTTTT.

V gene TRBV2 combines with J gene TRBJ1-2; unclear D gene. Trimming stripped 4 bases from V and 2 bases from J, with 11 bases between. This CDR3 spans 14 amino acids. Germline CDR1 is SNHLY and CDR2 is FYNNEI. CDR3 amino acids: CASSGGIPNYGYTF. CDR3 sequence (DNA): TGTGCCAGCAGTGGCGGCATCCCCAACTATGGCTACACCTTC.

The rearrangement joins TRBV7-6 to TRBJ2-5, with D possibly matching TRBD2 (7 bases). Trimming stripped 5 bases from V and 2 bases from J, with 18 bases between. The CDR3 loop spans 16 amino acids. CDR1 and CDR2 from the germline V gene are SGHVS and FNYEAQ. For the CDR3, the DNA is TGTGCCAGCAGCCCAGGGATAGGGGGGGAACAAGAGACCCAGTACTTC. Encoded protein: CASSPGIGGEQETQYF.

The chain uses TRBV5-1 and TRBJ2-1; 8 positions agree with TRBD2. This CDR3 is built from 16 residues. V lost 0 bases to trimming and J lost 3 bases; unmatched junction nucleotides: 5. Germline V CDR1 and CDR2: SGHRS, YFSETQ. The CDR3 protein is CASSLVSGGYYNEQFF. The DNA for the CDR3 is TGCGCCAGCAGCTTGGTGAGCGGGGGCTACTACAATGAGCAGTTCTTC.